Given below is one TCR beta chain in context. Its specificity is not known. CDR3 length equals 13 residues. CDR1 and CDR2 from the germline V gene are SNHLY and FYNNEI. With 7 bases removed from V and 0 bases from J, the gap between germline ends came to 10 bases. TCRdb itself ran the 5' RACE reads through MiXCR, one entry per CDR3 protein. The sample has 220,000 or so distinct CDR3 sequences, 18% seen once. This entry is derived from a study of CD8 T cells in ankylosing spondylitis. Whole-study findings and limits: About 8 highly homologous variants made up a TCR beta motif, and this motif appeared characteristic of ankylosing spondylitis blood.

The sequence derives from a male donor with ankylosing spondylitis. V usage is TRBV2 and J usage is TRBJ2-7; tentatively, D is TRBD2 (6 bases). Specimen: blood, either unsorted or a sorted T cell fraction (not recorded which). CDR3 nucleotides: TGTGCCAGCATCGGGCGGGACTCCTACGAGCAGTACTTC. It is translated as CASIGRDSYEQYF.